The clone carrying this T cell receptor beta chain appeared a few times. The entry originates in a study of blood T cell repertoires in COVID-19. Study overall: The samples span acute and convalescent COVID-19 from the United States, Italy and Spain.

This CDR3 has 15 amino acids. Germline loops: CDR1 KGHDR, CDR2 SFDVKD. The ends were cut back, 5 bases at V and 0 bases at J, with 13 bases in the middle. The data were produced by immunoSEQ multiplex PCR, yet TCRdb's version contains in-frame clones alone and is incomplete. The sample records about 480,000 clones, approximately 88% being singletons. The specimen sequenced was peripheral blood. This clonotype originated in a woman between 45 and 60 years old with COVID-19, enrolled during active disease. This chain joins TRBV24-1 and TRBJ2-7; tentative D call: TRBD1 (6 bases). The DNA for the CDR3 is TGTGCCACCAGTGGCCGGGGACAATACTCCTACGAGCAGTACTTC. Translated, it gives CATSGRGQYSYEQYF.